This record covers a single TCR beta chain. How the authors handled the data: From approximately 25,000 to 650,000 TCRs were found per sample, with a median of about 96,000. MiXCR, run by TCRdb on the RACE reads, gives a single entry per CDR3 protein. These V and J calls derive from TCRdb rather than the authors' analysis. This table holds some 400,000 distinct CDR3 sequences, about 4.4% found once. This entry is derived from a study of human T cells and chemical hapten exposure. Time point: patch test 1, 2 weeks after DPC sensitization. Treatment meaning: therapeutic diphenylcyclopropenone sensitization with weekly scalp DPC. The sequence was obtained from a woman aged 45-59 years with alopecia areata. Some clones in this sample may be carry-over from other donors' samples. This sample comprised whole blood, obtained in connection with sensitization to the hapten diphenylcyclopropenone (DPC).

CDR3 amino acids: CASSLVRRNYGYTF. Here the CDR3 DNA reads TGTGCCAGCAGCTTAGTACGACGGAACTATGGCTACACCTTC. The chain carries TRBV11-2 and TRBJ1-2; D unclear. Trimming took 1 base from V and 2 from J, leaving 8 bases between them. The CDR3 totals 14 residues. Germline V CDR1 and CDR2: SGHAT, FQNNGV.